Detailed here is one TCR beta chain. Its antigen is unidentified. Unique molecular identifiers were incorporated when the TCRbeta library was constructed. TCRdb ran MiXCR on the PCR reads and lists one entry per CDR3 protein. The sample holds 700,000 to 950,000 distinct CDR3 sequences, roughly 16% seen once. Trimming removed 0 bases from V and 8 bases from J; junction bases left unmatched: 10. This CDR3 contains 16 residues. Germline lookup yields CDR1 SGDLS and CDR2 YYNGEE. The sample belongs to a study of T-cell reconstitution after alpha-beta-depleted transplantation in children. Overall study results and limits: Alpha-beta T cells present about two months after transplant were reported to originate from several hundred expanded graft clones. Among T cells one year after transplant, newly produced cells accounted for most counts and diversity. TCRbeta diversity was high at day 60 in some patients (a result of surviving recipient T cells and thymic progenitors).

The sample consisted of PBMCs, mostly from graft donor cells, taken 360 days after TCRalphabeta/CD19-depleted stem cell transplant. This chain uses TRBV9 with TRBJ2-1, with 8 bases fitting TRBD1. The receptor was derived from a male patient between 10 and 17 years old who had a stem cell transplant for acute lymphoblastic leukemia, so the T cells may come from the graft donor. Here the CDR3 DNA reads TGTGCCAGCAGCGTAGCTACGGGGACAGGATTGGATGAGCAGTTCTTC. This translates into CASSVATGTGLDEQFF.